Sequencing of this TCR beta chain was carried out in a study of blood T cell repertoires in COVID-19. Note on this clone: The sample has other DNA sequences that encode this CDR3 too.

J gave up 4 bases and V 3 bases, and 2 bases lay outside the gene matches. This CDR3 is built from 13 residues. Germline CDR1 reads MDHEN; CDR2 reads SYDVKM. Only in-frame clones appear in the TCRdb table, and some are missing; sequencing was by immunoSEQ multiplex PCR. Here the sample spans 220,000 or so clones, around three quarters being singletons. The specimen was peripheral blood. This receptor was obtained from a woman in her seventies with acute or convalescent COVID-19. The chain uses TRBV28 and TRBJ1-2; 7 nucleotides match TRBD1. The CDR3 bases are TGTGCCAGCAGTTTGCAGGGGGGCTATGGCTACACCTTC. Translating gives CASSLQGGYGYTF.